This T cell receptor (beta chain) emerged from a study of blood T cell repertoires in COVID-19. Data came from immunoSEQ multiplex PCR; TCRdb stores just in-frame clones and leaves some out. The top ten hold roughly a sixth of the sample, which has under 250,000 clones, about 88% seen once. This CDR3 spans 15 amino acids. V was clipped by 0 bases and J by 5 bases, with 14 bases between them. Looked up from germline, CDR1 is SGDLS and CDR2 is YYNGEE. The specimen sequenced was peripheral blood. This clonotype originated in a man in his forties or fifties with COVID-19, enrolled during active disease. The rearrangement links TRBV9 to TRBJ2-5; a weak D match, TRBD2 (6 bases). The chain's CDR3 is CASSVGGGIQETQYF. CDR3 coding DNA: TGTGCCAGCAGCGTAGGTGGGGGGATTCAGGAGACCCAGTACTTC.